A selection of T cell receptor beta chains follows, all from one sample in a study of blood T cell repertoires in COVID-19. The table came from immunoSEQ multiplex PCR; TCRdb's copy has only in-frame clones and leaves some out. The profile shows around 59,000 clones, more than 60% of them singletons. Sequencing was done on a sample of peripheral blood. The source is a human donor in a cohort sampled during active COVID-19. The CDR3 runs from the conserved cysteine through the conserved F or W. A D gene is named only where the DNA matches it firmly. Clone sizes are given selectively: once, few, many, or a class where the clone is expanded.

d_gene	v_gene	j_gene	abundance	CDR3nt	CDR3aa
TRBD1	TRBV7-3	TRBJ1-1	.	TGTGCCAGCCGACAGGGGGCAGGAACTGAAGCTTTCTTT	CASRQGAGTEAFF
TRBD2	TRBV6-2/TRBV6-3	TRBJ2-1	.	TGTGCCAGCAGTTACCCCATGGGACGGCGGGGGGACAATGAGCAGTTCTTC	CASSYPMGRRGDNEQFF
TRBD1	TRBV7-9	TRBJ2-7	.	TGTGCCAGCAGCTCCCCGGGACAGTCCTACGAGCAGTACTTC	CASSSPGQSYEQYF
.	TRBV4-3	TRBJ2-1	.	TGCGCCAGCAGCCCCGAAGGCGGGGGCCCAGATGAGCAGTTCTTC	CASSPEGGGPDEQFF
.	TRBV30	TRBJ1-2	.	TGTGCCTGGAGGCCCGGAGTCAGGGACTGGAGTTTTGGCTACACCTTC	CAWRPGVRDWSFGYTF
.	TRBV27	TRBJ1-1	.	TGTGCCAGCAGTTTATCGCTTACTCTGGGGCTTCGGACTGAAGCTTTCTTT	CASSLSLTLGLRTEAFF
.	TRBV7-9	TRBJ2-5	.	TGTGCCAGCAGCGACAACAACCAAGAGACCCAGTACTTC	CASSDNNQETQYF
.	TRBV11-2	TRBJ1-2	.	TGTGCCAGCAGCTTAGGGAGGATTGGCTACACCTTC	CASSLGRIGYTF
TRBD1	TRBV9	TRBJ1-2	.	TGTGCCAGCAGCCCCTCGACAGGGGGCGCTCCCAATGGCTACACCTTC	CASSPSTGGAPNGYTF
TRBD1	TRBV6-5	TRBJ1-2	once	TGTGCCAGCAGTCTGGACAGGGGGCGGGGCTATGGCTACACCTTC	CASSLDRGRGYGYTF
TRBD2	TRBV4-2	TRBJ2-1	few	TGTGCCAGCAGCCACCCCTTAGCGGGGGATGAGCAGTTCTTC	CASSHPLAGDEQFF
.	TRBV7-6	TRBJ2-3	.	TGTGCCAGCAGCTTAGTCCCGAGGGCAGATACGCAGTATTTT	CASSLVPRADTQYF
.	TRBV6-5	TRBJ1-5	.	TGTGCCAGCAGACGGGGGAAGTTCAATCAGCCCCAGCATTTT	CASRRGKFNQPQHF
TRBD1	TRBV7-9	TRBJ1-2	once	TGTGCCAGCAGCCAGACAGGGACTAACTATGGCTACACCTTC	CASSQTGTNYGYTF
.	TRBV6-2/TRBV6-3	TRBJ2-2	.	TGTGCCAGCAGTTACCCTGATGGGAGTCCTAACACCGGGGAGCTGTTTTTT	CASSYPDGSPNTGELFF
.	TRBV6-2/TRBV6-3	TRBJ1-1	.	TGTGCCAGCAGTTACACGGGGGGAGGCACTGAAGCTTTCTTT	CASSYTGGGTEAFF
TRBD2	TRBV4-2	TRBJ2-1	few	TGTGCCAGCAGCCAAGACGGAATAGCGGGACTCAATGAGCAGTTCTTC	CASSQDGIAGLNEQFF
.	TRBV27	TRBJ2-1	.	TGTGCCAGCAGTTTAGATAATGGAGCCTACAATGAGCAGTTCTTC	CASSLDNGAYNEQFF